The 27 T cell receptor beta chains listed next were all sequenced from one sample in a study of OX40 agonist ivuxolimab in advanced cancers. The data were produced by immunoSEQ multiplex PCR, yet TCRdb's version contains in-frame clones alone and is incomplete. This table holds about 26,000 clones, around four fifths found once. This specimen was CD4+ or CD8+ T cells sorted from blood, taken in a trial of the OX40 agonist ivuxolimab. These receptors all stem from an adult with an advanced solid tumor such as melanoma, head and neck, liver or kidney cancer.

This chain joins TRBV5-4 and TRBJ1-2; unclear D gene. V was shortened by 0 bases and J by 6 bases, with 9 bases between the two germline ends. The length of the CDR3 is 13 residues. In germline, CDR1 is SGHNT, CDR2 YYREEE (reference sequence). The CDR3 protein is CASSLGRVDGYTF. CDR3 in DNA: TGTGCCAGCAGCTTGGGAAGGGTTGATGGCTACACCTTC.

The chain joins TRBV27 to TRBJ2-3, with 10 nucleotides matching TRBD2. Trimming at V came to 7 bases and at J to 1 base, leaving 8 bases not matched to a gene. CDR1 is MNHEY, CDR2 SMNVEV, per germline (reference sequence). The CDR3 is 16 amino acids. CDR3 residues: CASKWLAGDRTDTQYF. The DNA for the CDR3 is TGTGCCAGCAAGTGGCTAGCGGGGGACCGCACAGATACGCAGTATTTT.

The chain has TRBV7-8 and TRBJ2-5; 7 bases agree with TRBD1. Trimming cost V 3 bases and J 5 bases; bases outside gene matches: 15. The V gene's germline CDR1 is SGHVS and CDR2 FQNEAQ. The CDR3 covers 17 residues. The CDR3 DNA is TGTGCCAGCAGCTTCCAACCCGGACAGGAAGGGTCGGAGACCCAGTACTTC. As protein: CASSFQPGQEGSETQYF.

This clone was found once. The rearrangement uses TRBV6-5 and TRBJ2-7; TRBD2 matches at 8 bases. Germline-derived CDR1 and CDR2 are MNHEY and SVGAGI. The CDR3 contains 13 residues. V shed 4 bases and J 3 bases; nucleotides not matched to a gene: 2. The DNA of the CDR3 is TGTGCCAGCAGTTTCGGGACTAGCTACGAGCAGTACTTC. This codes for CASSFGTSYEQYF.

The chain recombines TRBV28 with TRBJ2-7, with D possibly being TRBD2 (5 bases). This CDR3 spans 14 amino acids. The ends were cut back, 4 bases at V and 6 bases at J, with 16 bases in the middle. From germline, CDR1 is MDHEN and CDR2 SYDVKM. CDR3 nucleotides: TGTGCCAGCAGTTCAGGAGGTCGGCGGGCCGAGCAGTACTTC. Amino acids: CASSSGGRRAEQYF.

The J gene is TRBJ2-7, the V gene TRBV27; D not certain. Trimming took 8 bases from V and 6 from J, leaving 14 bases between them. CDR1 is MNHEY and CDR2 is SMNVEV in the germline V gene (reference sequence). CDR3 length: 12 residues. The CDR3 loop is CASGISTSEQYF. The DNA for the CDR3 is TGTGCCAGCGGGATCTCTACCTCCGAGCAGTACTTC.

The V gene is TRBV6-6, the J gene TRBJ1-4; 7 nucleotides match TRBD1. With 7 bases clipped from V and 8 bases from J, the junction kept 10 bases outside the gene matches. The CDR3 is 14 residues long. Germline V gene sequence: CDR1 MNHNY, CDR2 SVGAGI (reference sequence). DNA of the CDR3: TGTGCCAGCACCTCAGGGGGGGGGAGGGAAAAACTGTTTTTT. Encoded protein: CASTSGGGREKLFF.

The CDR3 nucleotides read TGTGCCAGCAGTGACTCGTCAGACGCCCACAATGAGCAGTTCTTC. As protein: CASSDSSDAHNEQFF. The chain employs TRBV6-4 and TRBJ2-1, with D unclear. CDR1 is MRHNA and CDR2 is SNTAGT in the germline V gene. Between the trimmed V and J ends, which lost 0 bases and 5 bases, there was a span of 11 bases. CDR3 length equals 15 residues.

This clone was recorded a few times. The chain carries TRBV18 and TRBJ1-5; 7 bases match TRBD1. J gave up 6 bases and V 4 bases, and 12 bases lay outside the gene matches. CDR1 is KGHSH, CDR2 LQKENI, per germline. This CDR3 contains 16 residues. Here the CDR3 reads CASSRNRGEEGQPQHF. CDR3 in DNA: TGTGCCAGCTCACGCAACAGGGGCGAGGAAGGTCAGCCCCAGCATTTT.

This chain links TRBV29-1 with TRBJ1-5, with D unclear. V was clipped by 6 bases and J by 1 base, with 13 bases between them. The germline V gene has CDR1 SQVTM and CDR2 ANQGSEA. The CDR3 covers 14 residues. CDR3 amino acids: CSVRGVSSNQPQHF. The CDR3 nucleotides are TGCAGCGTCCGCGGGGTGTCAAGCAATCAGCCCCAGCATTTT. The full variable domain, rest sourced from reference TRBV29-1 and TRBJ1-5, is SAVISQKPSRDICQRGTSLTIQCQVDSQVTMMFWYRQQPGQSLTLIATANQGSEATYESGFVIDKFPISRPNLTFSTLTVSNMSPEDSSIYLCSVRGVSSNQPQHFGDGTRLSIL.

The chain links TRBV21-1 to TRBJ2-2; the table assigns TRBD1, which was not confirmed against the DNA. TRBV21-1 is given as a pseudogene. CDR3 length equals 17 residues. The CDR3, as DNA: TGTGCCAGCAGCAATACGGACAGGGGGGAACACGCCGGGGAGCTGTTTTTT. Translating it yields CASSNTDRGEHAGELFF.

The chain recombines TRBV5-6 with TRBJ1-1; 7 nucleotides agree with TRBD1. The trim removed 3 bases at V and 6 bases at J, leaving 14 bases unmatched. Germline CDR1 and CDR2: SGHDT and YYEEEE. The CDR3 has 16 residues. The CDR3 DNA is TGTGCCAGCAGCTCCCTGGGGACAGCCGATACTTCTGAAGCTTTCTTT. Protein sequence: CASSSLGTADTSEAFF.

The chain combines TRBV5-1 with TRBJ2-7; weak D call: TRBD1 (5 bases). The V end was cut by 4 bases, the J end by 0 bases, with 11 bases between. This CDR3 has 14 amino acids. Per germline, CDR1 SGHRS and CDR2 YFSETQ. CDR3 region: CASSGTGPSYEQYF. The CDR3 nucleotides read TGCGCCAGCAGCGGAACAGGACCCTCCTACGAGCAGTACTTC.

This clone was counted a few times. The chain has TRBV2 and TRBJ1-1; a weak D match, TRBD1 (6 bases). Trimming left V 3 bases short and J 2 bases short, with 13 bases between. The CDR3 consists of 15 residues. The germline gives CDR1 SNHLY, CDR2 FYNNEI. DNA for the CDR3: TGTGCCAGCAGTGAGTCGGACAGCCTTAACACTGAAGCTTTCTTT. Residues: CASSESDSLNTEAFF.

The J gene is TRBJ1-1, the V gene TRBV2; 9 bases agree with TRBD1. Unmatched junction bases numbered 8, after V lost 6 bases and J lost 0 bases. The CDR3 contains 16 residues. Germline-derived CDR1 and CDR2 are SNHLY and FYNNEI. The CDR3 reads CASSSNRGLVNTEAFF. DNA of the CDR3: TGTGCCAGCAGCTCTAACAGGGGGCTCGTGAACACTGAAGCTTTCTTT. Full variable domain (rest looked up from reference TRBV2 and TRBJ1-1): EPEVTQTPSHQVTQMGQEVILRCVPISNHLYFYWYRQILGQKVEFLVSFYNNEISEKSEIFDDQFSVERPDGSNFTLKIRSTKLEDSAMYFCASSSNRGLVNTEAFFGQGTRLTVV.

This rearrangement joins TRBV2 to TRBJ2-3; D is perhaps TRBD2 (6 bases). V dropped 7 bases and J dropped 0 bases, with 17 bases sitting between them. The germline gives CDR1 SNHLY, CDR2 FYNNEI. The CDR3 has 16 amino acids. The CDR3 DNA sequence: TGTGCCAGCACTACGTTAGTAGCGGCTAGCACAGATACGCAGTATTTT. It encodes CASTTLVAASTDTQYF.

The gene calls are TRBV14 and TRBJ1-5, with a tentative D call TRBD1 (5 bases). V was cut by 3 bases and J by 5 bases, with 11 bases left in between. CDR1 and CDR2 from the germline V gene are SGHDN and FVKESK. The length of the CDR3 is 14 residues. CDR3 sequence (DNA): TGTGCCAGCAGCCAGGGATTGGGGGATCAGCCCCAGCATTTT. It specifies CASSQGLGDQPQHF.

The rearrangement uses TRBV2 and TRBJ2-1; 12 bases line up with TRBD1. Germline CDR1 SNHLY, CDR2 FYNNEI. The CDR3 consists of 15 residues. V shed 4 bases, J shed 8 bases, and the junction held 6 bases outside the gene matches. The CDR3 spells CASSAGQGAVDEQFF. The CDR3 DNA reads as TGTGCCAGCAGTGCGGGACAGGGGGCGGTCGATGAGCAGTTCTTC.

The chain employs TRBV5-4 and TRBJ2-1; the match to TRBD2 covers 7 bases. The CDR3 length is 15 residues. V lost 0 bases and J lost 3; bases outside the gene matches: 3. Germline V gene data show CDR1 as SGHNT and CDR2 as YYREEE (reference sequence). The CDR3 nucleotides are TGTGCCAGCAGCTTGGGACTAGCCGACTACAATGAGCAGTTCTTC. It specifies CASSLGLADYNEQFF.

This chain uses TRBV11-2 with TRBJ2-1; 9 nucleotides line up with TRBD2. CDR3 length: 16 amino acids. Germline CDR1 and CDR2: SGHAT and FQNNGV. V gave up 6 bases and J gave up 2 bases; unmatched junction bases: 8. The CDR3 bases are TGTGCCAGCAGGCCAACTGGCGGGAGGGCCTACAATGAGCAGTTCTTC. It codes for CASRPTGGRAYNEQFF.

The CDR3 bases are TGCGCCAGCAGCTTGACAGGGGGAGACGAGCAGTACTTC. It yields the protein CASSLTGGDEQYF. The chain combines TRBV5-1 with TRBJ2-7; 8 nucleotides line up with TRBD1. The CDR3 loop spans 13 amino acids. Germline CDR1 is SGHRS and CDR2 is YFSETQ. Unmatched junction bases numbered 2, after V lost 1 base and J lost 5 bases. The full variable domain, completed using reference TRBV5-1 and TRBJ2-7, is KAGVTQTPRYLIKTRGQQVTLSCSPISGHRSVSWYQQTPGQGLQFLFEYFSETQRNKGNFPGRFSGRQFSNSRSEMNVSTLELGDSALYLCASSLTGGDEQYFGPGTRLTVT.

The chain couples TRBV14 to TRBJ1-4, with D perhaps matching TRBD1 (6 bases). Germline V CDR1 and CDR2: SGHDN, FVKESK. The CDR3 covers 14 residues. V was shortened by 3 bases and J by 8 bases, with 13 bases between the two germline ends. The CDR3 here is CASSQPTGAEKLFF. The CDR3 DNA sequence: TGTGCCAGCAGCCAGCCGACAGGCGCAGAAAAACTGTTTTTT.

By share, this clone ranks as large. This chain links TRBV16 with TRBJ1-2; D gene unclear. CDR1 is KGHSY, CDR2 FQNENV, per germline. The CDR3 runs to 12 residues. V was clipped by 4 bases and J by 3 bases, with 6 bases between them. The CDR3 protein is CASSPTHYGYTF. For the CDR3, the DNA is TGTGCCAGCAGCCCGACACACTATGGCTACACCTTC.

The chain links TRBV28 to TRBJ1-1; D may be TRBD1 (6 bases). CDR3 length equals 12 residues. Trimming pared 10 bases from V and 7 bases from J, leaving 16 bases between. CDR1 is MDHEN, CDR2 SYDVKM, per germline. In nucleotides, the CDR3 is TGTGCCACCCGAGACGAAGGGGGTGAAGCTTTCTTT. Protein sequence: CATRDEGGEAFF.

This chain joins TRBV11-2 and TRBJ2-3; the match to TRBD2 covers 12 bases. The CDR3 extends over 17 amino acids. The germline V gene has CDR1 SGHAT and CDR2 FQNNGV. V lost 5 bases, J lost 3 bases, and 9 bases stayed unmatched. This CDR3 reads CASSAGTSGPLTDTQYF. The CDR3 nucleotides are TGTGCCAGCAGCGCCGGGACTAGCGGGCCCCTGACAGATACGCAGTATTTT.

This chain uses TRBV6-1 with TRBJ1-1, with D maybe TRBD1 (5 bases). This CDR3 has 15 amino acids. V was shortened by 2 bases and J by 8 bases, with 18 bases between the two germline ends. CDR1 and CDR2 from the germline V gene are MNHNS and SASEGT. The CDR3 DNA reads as TGTGCCAGCAGTGAAAGGGGCAGGCCGAGTGAAGAAGCTTTCTTT. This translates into CASSERGRPSEEAFF.

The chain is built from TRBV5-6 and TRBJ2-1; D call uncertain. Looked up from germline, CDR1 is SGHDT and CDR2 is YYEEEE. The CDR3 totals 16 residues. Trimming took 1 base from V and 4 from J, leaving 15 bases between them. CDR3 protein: CASSLFSVGNYNEQFF. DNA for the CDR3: TGTGCCAGCAGCTTGTTTTCAGTGGGGAATTACAATGAGCAGTTCTTC. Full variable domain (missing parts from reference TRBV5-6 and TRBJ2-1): DAGVTQSPTHLIKTRGQQVTLRCSPKSGHDTVSWYQQALGQGPQFIFQYYEEEERQRGNFPDRFSGHQFPNYSSELNVNALLLGDSALYLCASSLFSVGNYNEQFFGPGTRLTVL.